This paragraph covers one T cell receptor (beta chain) sequence. The data were taken from a study of Ad26.COV2.S vaccination and SARS-CoV-2 variants. This sample's treatment: some 20 received Ad26.COV2.S at low or high dose, single or two shots; about five received placebo; per-sample allocation not given. Sampling happened 63 days after the first vaccine or placebo injection. With 6 bases clipped from V and 1 base from J, the junction kept 3 bases outside the gene matches. CDR3 length equals 15 residues. Germline CDR1 and CDR2: MNHEY and SVGAGI. Only in-frame clones appear in the TCRdb table, and some are missing; sequencing was by immunoSEQ multiplex PCR. Among 350,000 to 550,000 clones, roughly 89% were seen once, and the ten largest hold about 2.7%.

Sequencing used peripheral blood, obtained in a trial of Ad26.COV2.S vaccine versus placebo. The V gene is TRBV6-5, the J gene TRBJ2-1, with 10 bases that match TRBD2. This sequence originates from a person between 18 and 65 years old who received the Ad26.COV2.S COVID-19 vaccine or a placebo. The CDR3 coding sequence is TGTGCCAGCAGCTCGGGACTAGCGTCCTACAATGAGCAGTTCTTC. It specifies CASSSGLASYNEQFF.